This T cell receptor (beta chain) comes out of a study of blood T cell repertoires in COVID-19. Profiling relied on immunoSEQ multiplex PCR, and the TCRdb table lists in-frame clones only, not all of them. The sample has a few hundred thousand clones, over 70% seen once. The TCR originated in a woman aged 40 to 50 who had been exposed to COVID-19. Specimen: PBMCs or T cells enriched from blood (not recorded which).

In DNA, the CDR3 is TGTGCCAGCAGTTTTAGAGGGAGGGCCAAAAACATTCAGTACTTC. It codes for CASSFRGRAKNIQYF. The genes are TRBV28 and TRBJ2-4; maybe TRBD2 (6 bases). V lost 3 bases, J lost 1 base, and 10 bases lay in between. The CDR3 consists of 15 residues. CDR1 is MDHEN, CDR2 SYDVKM, per germline.